This T cell receptor beta chain was observed in a study of shared clonotypes between healthy human individuals. Study context: Ranging from 18 to 49 in age, donors were two women and a few men.

This clone was recorded once. TCRdb's copy holds only in-frame clones and misses some; the assay was immunoSEQ multiplex PCR. This sample carries roughly 2.6 million clones, approximately 90% of them seen once, and the ten largest clones take roughly 0.13%. The CDR3 runs to 19 residues. Trimming cost V 1 base and J 2 bases, with 22 bases left between them. The germline V gene has CDR1 LGHNA and CDR2 YNFKEQ. This TCR was recovered from a man younger than 35 in good health. V is TRBV4-2 and J is TRBJ2-3; D is unclear. Sequenced input: naive CD4+ T cells sorted from blood. Noted subset: CD45RA+ positively selected. CDR3 nucleotide sequence: TGTGCCAGCAGCCAAGTAATCGGAGCTGGGGTAGAGGACACAGATACGCAGTATTTT. Translating it yields CASSQVIGAGVEDTDTQYF.